This T cell receptor (beta chain) came from a study of CD8+ T cells in alopecia areata. Study-wide points: Expanded CD8+ clones among the top 100, as well as scalp clonality, were significantly decreased by tofacitinib. Researchers report lesional scalp, most notably alopecia totalis/universalis, outstripped normal scalp in clonality. Having one nonresponder leaves uncertain how baseline CD8+ expansion relates to response. Under tofacitinib, numerous expanded lesional clonotypes remained detectable in scalp and blood.

This CDR3 comprises 13 residues. Between the trimmed V and J ends, which lost 7 bases and 0 bases, there was a span of 9 bases. Looked up from germline, CDR1 is SNHLY and CDR2 is FYNNEI. Treatment described: oral pan-JAK inhibitor, 5-10 mg twice daily. Concerning this clone itself: Its antigen is not known.

Following extraction, RNA underwent reverse transcription to cDNA, which served as the sequencing template. Data came from immunoSEQ multiplex PCR; TCRdb stores just in-frame clones and leaves some out. The table has just over 150,000 clones, about three fifths seen once. V is TRBV2 and J is TRBJ1-2; perhaps TRBD1 as D (6 bases). The input for sequencing was CD4+ T cells sorted from blood, taken at week 4, from a patient treated with tofacitinib. This TCR came from a human donor with alopecia areata. In nucleotides, the CDR3 is TGTGCCAGCAAGGCAGGGGCTAACTATGGCTACACCTTC. It specifies CASKAGANYGYTF.